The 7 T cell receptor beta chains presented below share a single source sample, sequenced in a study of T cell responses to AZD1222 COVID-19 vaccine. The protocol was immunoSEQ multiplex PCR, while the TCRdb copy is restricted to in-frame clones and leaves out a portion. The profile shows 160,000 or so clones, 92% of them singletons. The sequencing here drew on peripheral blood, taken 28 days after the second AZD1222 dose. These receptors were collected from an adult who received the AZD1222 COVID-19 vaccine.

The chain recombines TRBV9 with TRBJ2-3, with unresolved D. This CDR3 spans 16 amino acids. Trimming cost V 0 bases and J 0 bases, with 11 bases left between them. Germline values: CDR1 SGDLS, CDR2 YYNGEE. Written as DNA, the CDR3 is TGTGCCAGCAGCGTAGGGGTATCGGTAAGCACAGATACGCAGTATTTT. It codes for CASSVGVSVSTDTQYF.

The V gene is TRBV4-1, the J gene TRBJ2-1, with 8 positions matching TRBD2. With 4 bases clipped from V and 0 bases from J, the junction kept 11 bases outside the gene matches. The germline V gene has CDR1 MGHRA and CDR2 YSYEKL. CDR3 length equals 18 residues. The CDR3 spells CASSRVRGGDSSYNEQFF. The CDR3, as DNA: TGCGCCAGCAGCCGAGTTCGGGGGGGCGATAGCTCCTACAATGAGCAGTTCTTC.

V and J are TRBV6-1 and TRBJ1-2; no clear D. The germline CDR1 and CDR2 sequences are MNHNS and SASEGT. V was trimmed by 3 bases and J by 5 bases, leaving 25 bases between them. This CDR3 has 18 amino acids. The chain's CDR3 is CASSDPGDHEAYLYGYTF. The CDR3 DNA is TGTGCCAGCAGTGACCCGGGCGATCATGAGGCATACCTTTATGGCTACACCTTC.

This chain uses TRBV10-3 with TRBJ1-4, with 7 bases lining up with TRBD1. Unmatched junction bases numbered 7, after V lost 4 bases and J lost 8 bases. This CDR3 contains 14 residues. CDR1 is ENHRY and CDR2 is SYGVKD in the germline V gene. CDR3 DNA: TGTGCCATCAGTGGCCGACAGGGCGAGGAAAAACTGTTTTTT. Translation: CAISGRQGEEKLFF.

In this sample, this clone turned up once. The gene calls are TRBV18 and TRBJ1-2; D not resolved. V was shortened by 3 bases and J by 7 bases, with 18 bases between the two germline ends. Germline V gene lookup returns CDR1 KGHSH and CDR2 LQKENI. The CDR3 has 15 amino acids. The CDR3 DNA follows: TGTGCCAGCTCACCTAAACAAGCGACGCATACTGGCTACACCTTC. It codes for CASSPKQATHTGYTF.

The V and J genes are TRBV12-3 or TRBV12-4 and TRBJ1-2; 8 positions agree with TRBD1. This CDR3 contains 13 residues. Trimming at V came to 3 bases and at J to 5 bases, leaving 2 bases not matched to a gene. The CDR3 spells CASSFRQGYGYTF. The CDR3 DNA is TGTGCCAGCAGTTTTCGACAGGGGTATGGCTACACCTTC.

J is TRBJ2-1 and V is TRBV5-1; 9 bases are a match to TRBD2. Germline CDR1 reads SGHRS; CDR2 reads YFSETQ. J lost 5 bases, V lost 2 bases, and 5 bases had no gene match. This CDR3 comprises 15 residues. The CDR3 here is CASSLASGAHNEQFF. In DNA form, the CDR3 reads TGCGCCAGCAGCTTAGCTAGCGGGGCTCACAATGAGCAGTTCTTC.